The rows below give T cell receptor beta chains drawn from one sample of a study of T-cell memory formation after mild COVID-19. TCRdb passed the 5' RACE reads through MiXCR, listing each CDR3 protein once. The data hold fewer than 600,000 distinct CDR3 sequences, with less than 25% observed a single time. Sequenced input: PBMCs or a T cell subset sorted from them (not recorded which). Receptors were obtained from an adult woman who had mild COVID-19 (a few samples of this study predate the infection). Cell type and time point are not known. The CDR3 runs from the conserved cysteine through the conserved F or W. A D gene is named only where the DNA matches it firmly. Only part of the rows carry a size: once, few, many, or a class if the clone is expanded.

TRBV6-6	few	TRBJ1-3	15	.	TGTGCCAGCAGTTACTCGGGGAGCTCTGGAAACACCATATATTTT	CASSYSGSSGNTIYF
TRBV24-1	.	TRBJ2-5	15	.	TGTGCCACCAGCCCCTTAAGGGACTTTCAAGAGACCCAGTACTTC	CATSPLRDFQETQYF
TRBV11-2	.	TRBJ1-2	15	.	TGTGCCAGCAGCTTGTTCGGCAGGGCTAACTATGGCTACACCTTC	CASSLFGRANYGYTF
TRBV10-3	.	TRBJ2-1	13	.	TGTGCAATCAGGGGGGGACAGTACAATGAGCAGTTCTTC	CAIRGGQYNEQFF
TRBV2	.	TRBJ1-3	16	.	TGTGCCAGCAGTGAAACTGGGGGGGTCTCTGGAAACACCATATATTTT	CASSETGGVSGNTIYF
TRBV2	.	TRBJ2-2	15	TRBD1	TGTGCCAGCAAACGGGACAGGGGGGAGACCGGGGAGCTGTTTTTT	CASKRDRGETGELFF
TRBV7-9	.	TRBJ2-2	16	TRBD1	TGTGCCAGCAGCCCGGGACAGGGGGCGAACACCGGGGAGCTGTTTTTT	CASSPGQGANTGELFF
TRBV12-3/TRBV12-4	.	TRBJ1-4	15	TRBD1	TGTGCCAGCAGTTCCGACAGGGACGGGAATGAAAAACTGTTTTTT	CASSSDRDGNEKLFF
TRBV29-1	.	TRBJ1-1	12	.	TGCAGCGTTGTGGCAGGGCGGGCTGAAGCTTTCTTT	CSVVAGRAEAFF
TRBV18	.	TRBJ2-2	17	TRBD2	TGTGCCAGCTCACCACAAGGACTAGCGGGGAACACCGGGGAGCTGTTTTTT	CASSPQGLAGNTGELFF
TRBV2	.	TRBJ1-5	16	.	TGTGCCAGCAGAGACGGTGCAGGCCTTAGCAATCAGCCCCAGCATTTT	CASRDGAGLSNQPQHF
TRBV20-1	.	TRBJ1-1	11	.	TGCAGTGCCCACGGGGGGACTGAAGCTTTCTTT	CSAHGGTEAFF
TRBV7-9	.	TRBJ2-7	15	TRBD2	TGTGCCAGCAGCTCCCAAGCGGGAGTTTCGGGCGAGCAGTACTTC	CASSSQAGVSGEQYF
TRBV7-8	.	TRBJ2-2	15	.	TGTGCCAGCAGCGACCTCGGGGGGCGGACCGGGGAGCTGTTTTTT	CASSDLGGRTGELFF
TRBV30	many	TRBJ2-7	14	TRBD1	TGTGCCTGGAGTGTACAGGGGGCGCTCCACGAGCAGTACTTC	CAWSVQGALHEQYF
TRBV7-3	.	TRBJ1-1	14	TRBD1	TGTGCCAGCAGCCTAACGGACAGGCTCACTGAAACTTTCTTT	CASSLTDRLTETFF
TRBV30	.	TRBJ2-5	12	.	TGTGCCTGGAGAGAAGAACTGGAGACCCAGTACTTC	CAWREELETQYF
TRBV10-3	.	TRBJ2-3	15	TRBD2	TGTGCCATCAAGGGGACTAGCGGGGCCGGAGATACGCAGTATTTT	CAIKGTSGAGDTQYF
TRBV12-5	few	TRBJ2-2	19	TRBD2	TGTGCTAGTGCCCGAGGGGGACTAGCGGGAGTTGTTGACACCGGGGAGCTGTTTTTT	CASARGGLAGVVDTGELFF
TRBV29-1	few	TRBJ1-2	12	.	TGCAGCGTAACAGGGCTGGACGCTCACTACACCTTC	CSVTGLDAHYTF
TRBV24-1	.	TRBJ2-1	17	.	TGTGCCACCAGTGACACGACCGGCACCGCATATTACAATGAGCAGTTCTTC	CATSDTTGTAYYNEQFF
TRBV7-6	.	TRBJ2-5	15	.	TGTGCCAGCAGCCCCCGACTAGTGAATCAAGAGACCCAGTACTTC	CASSPRLVNQETQYF
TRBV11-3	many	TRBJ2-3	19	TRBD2	TGTGCCAGCAGCGCCTCAACTAGCGGGAGGCCCCCGGGCACAGATACGCAGTATTTT	CASSASTSGRPPGTDTQYF
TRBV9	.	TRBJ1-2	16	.	TGTGCCAGCAGCTTAAGTAACCGGGACACTTACTATGGCTACACCTTC	CASSLSNRDTYYGYTF
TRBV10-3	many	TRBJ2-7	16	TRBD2	TGTGCCATCAGTGATAGTCCGGGACTAGCGAGGGTCGAGCAGTACTTC	CAISDSPGLARVEQYF
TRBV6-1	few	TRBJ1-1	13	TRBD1	TGTGCCAGCAGTGAATCGAGGAGGGGGCAAGCTTTCTTT	CASSESRRGQAFF
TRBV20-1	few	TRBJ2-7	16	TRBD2	TGCAGTGCTTTCCAGCGGGGCCCCTACAGATCCTACGAGCAGTACTTC	CSAFQRGPYRSYEQYF
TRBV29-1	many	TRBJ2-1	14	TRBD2	TGCAGCGTTGAAGGGGGACTAGATTATATCGAGCAGTTCTTC	CSVEGGLDYIEQFF
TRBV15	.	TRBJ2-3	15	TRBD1	TGTGCCACCAGCAGAGGGGGGACAGGCACAGATACGCAGTATTTT	CATSRGGTGTDTQYF
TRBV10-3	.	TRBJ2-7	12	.	TGTGCCATCAGTGACGTGGTTGCCGAGCAGTACTTC	CAISDVVAEQYF
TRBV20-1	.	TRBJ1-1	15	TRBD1	TGCAGTGCTCTCCTCAACAGGGGATTACGGACTGAAGCTTTCTTT	CSALLNRGLRTEAFF
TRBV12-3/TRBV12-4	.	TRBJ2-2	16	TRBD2	TGTGCCAGCAGTCGACAACTAGCGGGGTACACCGGGGAGCTGTTTTTT	CASSRQLAGYTGELFF
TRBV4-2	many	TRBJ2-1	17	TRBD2	TGTGCCAGCAGCCAAGCTTGGCTAGCGGGAGAGGGAAATGAGCAGTTCTTC	CASSQAWLAGEGNEQFF
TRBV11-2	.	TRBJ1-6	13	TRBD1	TGTGCCAGCAGCCATACAGGGGGCTCACCCCTCCACTTT	CASSHTGGSPLHF
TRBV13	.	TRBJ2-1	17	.	TGTGCCAGCAGCTGGGCAAATAGCGTGAACTTATACAATGAGCAGTTCTTC	CASSWANSVNLYNEQFF
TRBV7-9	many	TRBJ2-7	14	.	TGTGCCAGCAGTTGGACCGGCCGGGACTACGAGCAGTACTTC	CASSWTGRDYEQYF
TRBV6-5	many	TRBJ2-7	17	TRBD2	TGTGCCAGCAGTTCGCCCTCATGGGCTAGCGGAACCTACGAGCAGTACTTC	CASSSPSWASGTYEQYF
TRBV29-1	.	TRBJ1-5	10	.	TGCAGCGTTGGAGATCAGCCCCAGCATTTT	CSVGDQPQHF
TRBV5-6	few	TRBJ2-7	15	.	TGTGCCAGCAGCTTCCGGCCAAACGGAGCCTACGAGCAGTACTTC	CASSFRPNGAYEQYF
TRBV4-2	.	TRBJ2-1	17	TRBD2	TGTGCCAGCAGCCAGTGGGGGGGAGACAGAGCTTACAATGAGCAGTTCTTC	CASSQWGGDRAYNEQFF
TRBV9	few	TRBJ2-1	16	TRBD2	TGTGCCAGCAGCCCCCGGACTAGCAGCCGTTACAATGAGCAGTTCTTC	CASSPRTSSRYNEQFF
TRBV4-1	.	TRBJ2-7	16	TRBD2	TGCGCCAGCAGCCAAGATAGTAGCGGGAGGCTCGGCGAGCAGTACTTC	CASSQDSSGRLGEQYF